This section outlines one T cell receptor (beta chain) sequence together with its context. The ends were cut back, 0 bases at V and 0 bases at J, with 9 bases in the middle. The CDR3 has 16 amino acids. Germline CDR1 and CDR2: WSHSY and SAAADI. The record originates from a study of blood T cell repertoires in COVID-19. Study background: Nucleic acid was either cDNA or gDNA, and it came from T cells, B-cell-depleted T cells, or PBMCs.

Per the study methods: Reference gene primer amplification in the assay estimated nucleated cell counts. The repertoire was sequenced with immunoSEQ multiplex PCR; TCRdb's copy has only in-frame clones and lacks some. V, J and clone size are taken as reported in that table, and D and trimming were inferred from the DNA itself. Of some 130,000 clones in the sample, about 85% are singletons; the top ten hold 1.9%. Sequenced input: peripheral blood. This chain links TRBV10-2 with TRBJ1-5, with D maybe TRBD1 (6 bases). This clonotype originated in a man between 65 and 79 years old with acute or convalescent COVID-19. This chain's CDR3 is CASSESWTASNQPQHF. Written as DNA, the CDR3 is TGCGCCAGCAGTGAGTCCTGGACAGCTAGCAATCAGCCCCAGCATTTT.